Below, 26 T cell receptor beta chains from the same sample are listed, as sequenced in a study of T cell responses to AZD1222 COVID-19 vaccine. Generated by immunoSEQ multiplex PCR, the TCRdb table keeps only in-frame clones and is missing some. The table lists fewer than 200,000 clones, around 89% of them singletons. The sample consisted of peripheral blood, taken 28 days after the second AZD1222 dose. These receptors were obtained from an adult who received the AZD1222 COVID-19 vaccine.

J is TRBJ2-5 and V is TRBV25-1; unclear D gene. The V gene's germline CDR1 is MGHDK and CDR2 SYGVNS. The CDR3 runs 14 residues. V lost 3 bases and J lost 5, with 13 bases in between. The CDR3 region is CASSDRWTGETQYF. DNA of the CDR3: TGTGCCAGCAGTGATAGGTGGACGGGTGAGACCCAGTACTTC. The variable domain in full, completed from reference TRBV25-1 and TRBJ2-5, reads EADIYQTPRYLVIGTGKKITLECSQTMGHDKMYWYQQDPGMELHLIHYSYGVNSTEKGDLSSESTVSRIRTEHFPLTLESARPSHTSQYLCASSDRWTGETQYFGPGTRLLVL.

The CDR3 DNA is TGTGCCAGCAGCTTGGGACAGGGGCCCGCCTCTCAGGTCCAGACCCAGTACTTC. It codes for CASSLGQGPASQVQTQYF. The chain is built from TRBV5-6 and TRBJ2-5, with TRBD1 matching over 8 bases. V shed 0 bases, J shed 6 bases, and the junction held 16 bases outside the gene matches. The CDR3 is made up of 18 amino acids. Looked up from germline, CDR1 is SGHDT and CDR2 is YYEEEE.

The chain combines TRBV7-3 with TRBJ1-6; D is uncertain. The CDR3 runs to 14 residues. The V end was cut by 1 base, the J end by 6 bases, with 7 bases between. Germline V gene sequence: CDR1 SGHTA, CDR2 FQGTGA. CDR3 DNA sequence: TGTGCCAGCAGCTTAAAATGGGGTAATTCACCCCTCCACTTT. Its translation: CASSLKWGNSPLHF.

J is TRBJ2-1 and V is TRBV6-5; 7 bases are shared with TRBD2. J lost 5 bases, V lost 6 bases, and 4 bases had no gene match. Germline V gene lookup returns CDR1 MNHEY and CDR2 SVGAGI. This CDR3 has 13 residues. As DNA, the CDR3 is TGTGCCAGCAGCCGCGGACTAGACAATGAGCAGTTCTTC. This codes for CASSRGLDNEQFF.

This clone has a single count. The chain carries TRBV5-1 and TRBJ2-3; no firm D call. The CDR3 consists of 15 residues. V lost 0 bases, J lost 0 bases, and 8 bases lay in between. Germline loops: CDR1 SGHRS, CDR2 YFSETQ. CDR3 bases: TGCGCCAGCAGCTTGGCCCCGACAAGCACAGATACGCAGTATTTT. It encodes CASSLAPTSTDTQYF.

The V call is TRBV7-8, the J call TRBJ1-2; no firm D call. Germline V CDR1 and CDR2: SGHVS, FQNEAQ. Trimming cost V 2 bases and J 2 bases, with 12 bases left between them. CDR3 size: 15 residues. The CDR3 loop is CASSLKREENYGYTF. DNA of the CDR3: TGTGCCAGCAGCTTAAAGAGGGAAGAGAACTATGGCTACACCTTC.

The chain combines TRBV9 with TRBJ1-2; D is perhaps TRBD1 (5 bases). CDR1 and CDR2 (germline): SGDLS, YYNGEE. CDR3 length: 13 amino acids. The V end was cut by 2 bases, the J end by 4 bases, with 9 bases between. In DNA, the CDR3 is TGTGCCAGCAGCGTCGACAGTGCCTATGGCTACACCTTC. Amino acids: CASSVDSAYGYTF.

The gene calls are TRBV7-2 and TRBJ2-7, with D unresolved. Between the trimmed V and J ends, which lost 1 base and 1 base, there was a span of 5 bases. The CDR3 is 13 amino acids. CDR1 is SGHTA and CDR2 is FQGNSA in the germline V gene. CDR3 nucleotides: TGTGCCAGCAGCTTAGTAGAGTCCTACGAGCAGTACTTC. Protein: CASSLVESYEQYF.

The rearrangement links TRBV7-8 to TRBJ1-5, with no clear D. The CDR3 has 16 amino acids. V was cut by 4 bases and J by 1 base, with 14 bases left in between. CDR1 and CDR2 from the germline V gene are SGHVS and FQNEAQ. The CDR3 nucleotides read TGTGCCAGCAGCTCCTACAGAGCCAGGAGCAATCAGCCCCAGCATTTT. Its translation: CASSSYRARSNQPQHF. Full variable domain (missing parts from reference TRBV7-8 and TRBJ1-5): GAGVSQSPRYKVAKRGQDVALRCDPISGHVSLFWYQQALGQGPEFLTYFQNEAQLDKSGLPSDRFFAERPEGSVSTLKIQRTQQEDSAVYLCASSSYRARSNQPQHFGDGTRLSIL.

The V gene is TRBV19, the J gene TRBJ2-7; the match to TRBD2 covers 7 bases. Trimming cost V 5 bases and J 5 bases; bases outside gene matches: 15. Germline CDR1 and CDR2: LNHDA and SQIVND (reference sequence). This CDR3 is built from 16 residues. CDR3 bases: TGTGCCAGTAGTCTGTCTGGGGCGGGAGAGTGGCACGAGCAGTACTTC. This sequence encodes CASSLSGAGEWHEQYF.

The chain recombines TRBV7-2 with TRBJ2-7; 8 bases align to TRBD2. The length of the CDR3 is 16 residues. CDR1 and CDR2 (germline): SGHTA, FQGNSA. Trimming at V came to 2 bases and at J to 5 bases, leaving 11 bases not matched to a gene. DNA for the CDR3: TGTGCCAGCAGCTTAAGCCCAGCGGGAGCGTCCAACGAGCAGTACTTC. Residues: CASSLSPAGASNEQYF.

The chain links TRBV18 to TRBJ2-7, with 7 bases that match TRBD2. The germline V gene has CDR1 KGHSH and CDR2 LQKENI. V was pared by 6 bases and J by 4 bases, with 12 bases of the junction left unmatched. This CDR3 is built from 15 residues. The CDR3 DNA reads as TGTGCCAGCTCTCCCGGGATTAGCGGGTATTACGAGCAGTACTTC. Amino acid sequence: CASSPGISGYYEQYF.

In this sample, this clone turned up once. Different DNA sequences within this sample yield the same CDR3. The chain carries TRBV6-1 and TRBJ2-7; TRBD2 matches 11 bases. V lost 3 bases and J lost 1; bases outside the gene matches: 2. Germline V gives CDR1 MNHNS, CDR2 SASEGT. The length of the CDR3 is 15 residues. CDR3 in amino acids: CASSEGTSGSYEQYF. The CDR3 DNA sequence: TGTGCCAGCAGTGAGGGGACTAGCGGTTCCTACGAGCAGTACTTC.

The chain recombines TRBV3-1 (or the pseudogene TRBV3-2) with TRBJ1-6; D perhaps matches TRBD1 (6 bases). V was pared by 2 bases and J by 7 bases, with 12 bases between. CDR1 is LGHDT and CDR2 is YNNKEL in the germline V gene (reference sequence). This CDR3 spans 15 amino acids. CDR3 nucleotides: TGTGCCAGCAGCCAAAAAACAGGGCCCAATTCACCCCTCCACTTT. This sequence encodes CASSQKTGPNSPLHF.

DNA of the CDR3: TGCGCCAGCAGCACGGGAGACAACACTGAAGCTTTCTTT. Residues: CASSTGDNTEAFF. V usage is TRBV5-1 and J usage is TRBJ1-1; D is unresolved. The germline V gene encodes CDR1 SGHRS and CDR2 YFSETQ. CDR3 size: 13 residues. V lost 4 bases, J lost 2 bases, and 9 bases lay in between.

J is TRBJ2-7 and V is TRBV6-1; D not certain. From germline, CDR1 is MNHNS and CDR2 SASEGT. V shed 0 bases and J shed 2 bases, with 5 bases lying between them. CDR3 length: 13 amino acids. The CDR3: CASSEAPPYEQYF. CDR3 sequence (DNA): TGTGCCAGCAGTGAAGCCCCCCCCTACGAGCAGTACTTC.

This chain links TRBV18 with TRBJ2-7, with unresolved D. This CDR3 comprises 12 residues. CDR1 and CDR2 from the germline V gene are KGHSH and LQKENI. The germline V and J ends were trimmed by 4 bases and 3 bases, with 7 bases remaining between them. CDR3 residues: CASSQGSYEQYF. CDR3 DNA: TGTGCCAGCTCACAGGGTAGCTACGAGCAGTACTTC.

For this clone: Other nucleotide sequences in the sample specify the same CDR3. J is TRBJ1-1 and V is TRBV19, with no clear D. Germline V gene data show CDR1 as LNHDA and CDR2 as SQIVND (reference sequence). V gave up 3 bases and J gave up 1 base, with 9 bases separating them. This CDR3 spans 14 amino acids. CDR3 bases: TGTGCCAGTAGTATGGGCACCGGGAACACTGAAGCTTTCTTT. This sequence encodes CASSMGTGNTEAFF.

The CDR3: CASSLGLAGARSYNEQFF. The CDR3 DNA reads as TGTGCCAGCAGCTTAGGGCTAGCGGGAGCCCGCTCCTACAATGAGCAGTTCTTC. The chain uses TRBV7-3 and TRBJ2-1; 10 bases fit TRBD2. CDR1 SGHTA and CDR2 FQGTGA come from the germline V gene. With V trimmed by 2 bases and J by 0 bases, 7 bases remained unmatched. The CDR3 extends over 18 amino acids.

The chain carries TRBV28 and TRBJ1-2; 11 positions match TRBD1. The CDR3 extends over 16 amino acids. V shed 4 bases, J shed 6 bases, and the junction held 10 bases outside the gene matches. Germline V CDR1 and CDR2: MDHEN, SYDVKM. In DNA, the CDR3 is TGTGCCAGCAGTTCCCCGAGGACAGGGGGCGCCGATGGCTACACCTTC. This codes for CASSSPRTGGADGYTF.

The chain employs TRBV5-4 and TRBJ1-4; 9 bases agree with TRBD1. CDR3 size: 15 residues. Germline-derived CDR1 and CDR2 are SGHNT and YYREEE (reference sequence). Trimming cost V 0 bases and J 8 bases; bases outside gene matches: 5. The CDR3 bases are TGTGCCAGCAGCTTGGGCGGGACAGGGTCGGAAAAACTGTTTTTT. Protein sequence: CASSLGGTGSEKLFF. The full variable domain, in which reference TRBV5-4 and TRBJ1-4 provide the parts outside the CDR3, is ETGVTQSPTHLIKTRGQQVTLRCSSQSGHNTVSWYQQALGQGPQFIFQYYREEENGRGNFPPRFSGLQFPNYSSELNVNALELDDSALYLCASSLGGTGSEKLFFGSGTQLSVL.

The chain has TRBV6-1 and TRBJ1-5, with D possibly being TRBD1 (6 bases). The germline V gene has CDR1 MNHNS and CDR2 SASEGT. The CDR3 extends over 14 amino acids. Trimming cost V 1 base and J 7 bases, with 11 bases left between them. The CDR3 here is CASSEGRGGQPQHF. The CDR3, as DNA: TGTGCCAGCAGTGAAGGCAGGGGCGGGCAGCCCCAGCATTTT.

The chain links TRBV5-1 to TRBJ2-7; D not resolved. Germline V CDR1 and CDR2: SGHRS, YFSETQ. The CDR3 totals 19 residues. V was clipped by 0 bases and J by 0 bases, with 22 bases between them. In DNA form, the CDR3 reads TGCGCCAGCAGCTTGGCCCTTGGGGTTCCGGGTCAGAGCTCCTACGAGCAGTACTTC. Amino acids: CASSLALGVPGQSSYEQYF.

The genes are TRBV6-6 and TRBJ2-7, with D perhaps matching TRBD1 (6 bases). The CDR3 is 13 amino acids. Germline V CDR1 and CDR2: MNHNY, SVGAGI (reference sequence). Between the trimmed V and J ends, which lost 5 bases and 0 bases, there was a span of 8 bases. The CDR3 DNA reads as TGTGCCAGCAGTCGCAGGGGCTCCTACGAGCAGTACTTC. Translating it yields CASSRRGSYEQYF.

The chain carries TRBV15 and TRBJ2-7; 12 nucleotides agree with TRBD1. Germline values: CDR1 LNHNV, CDR2 YYDKDF (reference sequence). Trimming at V came to 5 bases and at J to 1 base, leaving 3 bases not matched to a gene. The CDR3 length is 15 residues. CDR3 residues: CATSEGQGASYEQYF. CDR3 DNA: TGTGCCACCAGCGAGGGACAGGGGGCATCCTACGAGCAGTACTTC.

The chain employs TRBV11-3 and TRBJ2-1; 9 positions match TRBD1. This CDR3 has 16 residues. V dropped 1 base and J dropped 8; count of bases not matched to a gene: 9. Germline values: CDR1 SGHNT, CDR2 YENEEA. This CDR3 is CASSLVPTGGWDEQFF. The CDR3 coding sequence is TGTGCCAGCAGCTTAGTCCCGACAGGGGGGTGGGATGAGCAGTTCTTC. Using reference TRBV11-3 and TRBJ2-1 for the parts outside the CDR3, the full variable domain is EAGVVQSPRYKIIEKKQPVAFWCNPISGHNTLYWYLQNLGQGPELLIRYENEEAVDDSQLPKDRFSAERLKGVDSTLKIQPAELGDSAVYLCASSLVPTGGWDEQFFGPGTRLTVL.